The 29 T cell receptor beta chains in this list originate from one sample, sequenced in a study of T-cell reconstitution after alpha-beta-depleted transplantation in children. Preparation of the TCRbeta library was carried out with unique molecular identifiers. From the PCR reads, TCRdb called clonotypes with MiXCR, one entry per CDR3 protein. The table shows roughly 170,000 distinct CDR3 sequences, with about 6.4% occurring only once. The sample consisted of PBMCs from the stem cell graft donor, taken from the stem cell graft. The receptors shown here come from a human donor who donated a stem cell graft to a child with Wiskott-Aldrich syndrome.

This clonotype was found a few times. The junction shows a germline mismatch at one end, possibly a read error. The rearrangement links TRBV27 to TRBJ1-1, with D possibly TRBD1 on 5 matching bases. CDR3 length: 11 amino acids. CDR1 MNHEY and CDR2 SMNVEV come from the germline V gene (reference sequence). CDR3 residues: CASSEGRGPAF. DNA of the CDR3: TGTGCCAGCAGTGAAGGGAGGGGACCTGCTTTT.

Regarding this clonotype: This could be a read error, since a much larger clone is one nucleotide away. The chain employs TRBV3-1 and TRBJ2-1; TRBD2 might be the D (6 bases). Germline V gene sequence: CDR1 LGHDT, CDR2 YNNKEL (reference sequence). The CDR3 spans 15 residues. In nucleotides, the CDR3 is TGTGCCAGCACCCAAAGGACGGGGGCCTACAATGAGCAGTTCTTC. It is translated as CASTQRTGAYNEQFF.

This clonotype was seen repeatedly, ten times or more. CDR3 residues: CASSSGQPGDTQYF. DNA for the CDR3: TGCGCCAGCAGCTCGGGACAGCCTGGAGATACGCAGTATTTT. The chain is built from TRBV5-1 and TRBJ2-3; 7 nucleotides agree with TRBD1. After removal of 3 bases from V and 5 bases from J, the junction contained 6 bases not matched to a gene. Germline lookup yields CDR1 SGHRS and CDR2 YFSETQ. CDR3 size: 14 residues.

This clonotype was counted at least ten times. In DNA, the CDR3 is TGTGCCAGCAGCTTAGCTCCGTTATGGAGCGGTCACAATGAGCAGTTCTTC. This sequence encodes CASSLAPLWSGHNEQFF. The gene calls are TRBV7-9 and TRBJ2-1; D possibly corresponds to TRBD2 (5 bases). Germline V gives CDR1 SEHNR, CDR2 FQNEAQ (reference sequence). This CDR3 region has 17 residues. V shed 0 bases and J shed 5 bases, with 17 bases lying between them.

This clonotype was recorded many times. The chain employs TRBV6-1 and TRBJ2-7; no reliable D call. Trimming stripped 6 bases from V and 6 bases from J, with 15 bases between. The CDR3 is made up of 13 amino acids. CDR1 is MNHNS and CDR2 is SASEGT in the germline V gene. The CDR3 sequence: CASSSRWASEQYF. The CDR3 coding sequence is TGTGCCAGCAGCTCCCGCTGGGCCTCCGAGCAGTACTTC.

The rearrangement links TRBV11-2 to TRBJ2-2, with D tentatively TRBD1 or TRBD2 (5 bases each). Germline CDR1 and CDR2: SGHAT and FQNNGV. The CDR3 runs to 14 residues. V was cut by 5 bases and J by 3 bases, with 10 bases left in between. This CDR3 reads CASSRDGYTGELFF. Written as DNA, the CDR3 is TGTGCCAGCAGCCGGGACGGCTACACCGGGGAGCTGTTTTTT.

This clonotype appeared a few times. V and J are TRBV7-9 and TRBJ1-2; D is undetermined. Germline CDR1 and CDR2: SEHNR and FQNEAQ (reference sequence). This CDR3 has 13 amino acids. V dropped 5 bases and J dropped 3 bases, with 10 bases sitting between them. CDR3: CASSPRDYYGYTF. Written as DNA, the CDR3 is TGTGCCAGCAGCCCGCGGGATTACTATGGCTACACCTTC.

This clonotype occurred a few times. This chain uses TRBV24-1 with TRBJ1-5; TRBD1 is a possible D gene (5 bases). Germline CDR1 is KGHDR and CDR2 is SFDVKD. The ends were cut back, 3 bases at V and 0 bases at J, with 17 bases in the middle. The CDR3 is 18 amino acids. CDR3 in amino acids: CATSDPTGPTSSNQPQHF. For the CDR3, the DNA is TGTGCCACCAGTGATCCCACGGGACCCACATCTAGCAATCAGCCCCAGCATTTT.

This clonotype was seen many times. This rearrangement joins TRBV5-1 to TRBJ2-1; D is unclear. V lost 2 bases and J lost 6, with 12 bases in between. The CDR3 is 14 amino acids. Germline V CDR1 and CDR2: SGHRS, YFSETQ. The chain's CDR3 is CASSFGQIGNEQFF. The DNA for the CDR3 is TGCGCCAGCAGCTTCGGCCAGATCGGCAATGAGCAGTTCTTC.

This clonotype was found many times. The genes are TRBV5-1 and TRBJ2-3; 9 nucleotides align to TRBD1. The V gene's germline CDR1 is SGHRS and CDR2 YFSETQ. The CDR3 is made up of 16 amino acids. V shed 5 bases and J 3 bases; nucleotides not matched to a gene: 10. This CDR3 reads CASSISGQGPTDTQYF. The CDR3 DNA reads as TGCGCCAGCAGTATATCTGGACAGGGGCCGACAGATACGCAGTATTTT.

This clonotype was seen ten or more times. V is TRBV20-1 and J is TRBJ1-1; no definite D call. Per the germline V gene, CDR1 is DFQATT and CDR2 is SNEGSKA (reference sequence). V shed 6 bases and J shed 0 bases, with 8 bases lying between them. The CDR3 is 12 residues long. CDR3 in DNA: TGCAGTGCGTGGCTGATGAACACTGAAGCTTTCTTT. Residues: CSAWLMNTEAFF.

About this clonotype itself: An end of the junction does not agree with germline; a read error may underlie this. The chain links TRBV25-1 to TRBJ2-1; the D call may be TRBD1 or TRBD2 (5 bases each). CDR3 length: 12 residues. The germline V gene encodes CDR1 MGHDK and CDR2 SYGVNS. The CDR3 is CASSWAGAAPSF. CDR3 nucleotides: TGTGCCAGCAGTTGGGCCGGGGCCGCCCCCTCCTTC.

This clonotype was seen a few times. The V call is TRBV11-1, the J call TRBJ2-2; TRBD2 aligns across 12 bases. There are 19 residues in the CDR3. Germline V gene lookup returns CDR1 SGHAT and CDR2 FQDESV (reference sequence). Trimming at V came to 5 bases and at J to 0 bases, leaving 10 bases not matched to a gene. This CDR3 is CASSTTSGGPGSNTGELFF. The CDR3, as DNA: TGTGCCAGCAGCACGACTAGCGGGGGCCCGGGATCGAACACCGGGGAGCTGTTTTTT.

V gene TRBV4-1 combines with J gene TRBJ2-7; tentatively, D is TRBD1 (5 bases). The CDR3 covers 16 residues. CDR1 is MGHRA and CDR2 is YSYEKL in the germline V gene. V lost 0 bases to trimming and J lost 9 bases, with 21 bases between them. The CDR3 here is CASSQDWQSRGVRQYF. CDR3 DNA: TGCGCCAGCAGCCAAGATTGGCAGTCAAGGGGTGTTCGGCAGTACTTC.

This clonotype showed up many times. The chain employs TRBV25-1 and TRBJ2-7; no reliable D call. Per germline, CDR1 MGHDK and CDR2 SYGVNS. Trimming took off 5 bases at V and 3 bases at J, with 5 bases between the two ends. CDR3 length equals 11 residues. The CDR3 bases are TGTGCCAGCAGTCGGGTCTACGAGCAGTACTTC. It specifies CASSRVYEQYF.

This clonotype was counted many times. The CDR3 bases are TGCAGTGCTCGGGTAGCCGGGACAGGGGGGAATGAGCAGTTCTTC. The encoded protein is CSARVAGTGGNEQFF. This chain links TRBV20-1 with TRBJ2-1, with 11 bases aligning to TRBD1. Germline-derived CDR1 and CDR2 are DFQATT and SNEGSKA (reference sequence). The V gene end was trimmed by 5 bases and the J gene end by 7 bases; junction bases not matched to a gene: 10. The CDR3 extends over 15 amino acids.

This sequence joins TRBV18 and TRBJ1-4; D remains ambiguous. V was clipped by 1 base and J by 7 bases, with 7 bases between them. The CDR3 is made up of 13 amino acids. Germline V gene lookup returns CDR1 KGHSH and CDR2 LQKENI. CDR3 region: CASSPRTGEKLFF. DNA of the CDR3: TGTGCCAGCTCACCACGTACGGGTGAAAAACTGTTTTTT.

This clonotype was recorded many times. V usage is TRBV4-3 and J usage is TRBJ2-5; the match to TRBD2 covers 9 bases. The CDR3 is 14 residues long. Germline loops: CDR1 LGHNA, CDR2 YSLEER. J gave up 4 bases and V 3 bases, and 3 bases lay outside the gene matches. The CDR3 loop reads CASSQDSGRETQYF. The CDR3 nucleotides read TGCGCCAGCAGCCAGGATAGCGGGAGAGAGACCCAGTACTTC.

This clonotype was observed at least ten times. For the CDR3, the DNA is TGTGCCAGCAGCGGTAGCGGGAGTGGGAACAATGAGCAGTTCTTC. Translating gives CASSGSGSGNNEQFF. The V gene is TRBV9, the J gene TRBJ2-1; 9 positions agree with TRBD2. Germline V lookup: CDR1 SGDLS, CDR2 YYNGEE. This CDR3 is built from 15 residues. The J segment lost 5 bases and the V segment lost 3 bases, leaving 6 bases of the junction unmatched. Full variable domain (remainder filled in from reference TRBV9 and TRBJ2-1): DSGVTQTPKHLITATGQRVTLRCSPRSGDLSVYWYQQSLDQGLQFLIQYYNGEERAKGNILERFSAQQFPDLHSELNLSSLELGDSALYFCASSGSGSGNNEQFFGPGTRLTVL.

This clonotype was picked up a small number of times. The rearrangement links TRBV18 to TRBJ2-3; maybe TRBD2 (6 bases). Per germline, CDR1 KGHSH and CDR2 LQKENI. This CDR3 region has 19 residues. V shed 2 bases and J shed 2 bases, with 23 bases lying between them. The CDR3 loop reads CASSPSGVNRLHTTDTQYF. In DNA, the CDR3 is TGTGCCAGCTCACCATCGGGGGTCAACCGTCTACACACCACAGATACGCAGTATTTT.

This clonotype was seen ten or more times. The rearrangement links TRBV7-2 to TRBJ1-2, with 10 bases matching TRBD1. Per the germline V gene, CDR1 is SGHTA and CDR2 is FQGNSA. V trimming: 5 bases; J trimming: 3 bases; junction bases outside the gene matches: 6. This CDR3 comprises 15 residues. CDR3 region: CASSPRDRGDYGYTF. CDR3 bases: TGTGCCAGCAGCCCCAGGGACAGGGGTGACTATGGCTACACCTTC.

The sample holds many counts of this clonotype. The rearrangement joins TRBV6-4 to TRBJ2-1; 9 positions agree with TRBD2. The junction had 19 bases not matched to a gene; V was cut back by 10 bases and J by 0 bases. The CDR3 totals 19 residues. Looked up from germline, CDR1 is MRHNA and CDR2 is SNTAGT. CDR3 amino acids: CATAPLWREGRGSYNEQFF. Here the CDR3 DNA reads TGTGCCACAGCCCCACTATGGCGGGAGGGCCGGGGCTCCTACAATGAGCAGTTCTTC.

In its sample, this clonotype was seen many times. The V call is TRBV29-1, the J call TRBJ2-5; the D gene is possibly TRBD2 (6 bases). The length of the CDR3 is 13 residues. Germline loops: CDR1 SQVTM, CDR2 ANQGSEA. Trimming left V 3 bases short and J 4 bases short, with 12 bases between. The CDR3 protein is CSVDNGGGETQYF. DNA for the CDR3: TGCAGCGTTGATAACGGGGGTGGAGAGACCCAGTACTTC.

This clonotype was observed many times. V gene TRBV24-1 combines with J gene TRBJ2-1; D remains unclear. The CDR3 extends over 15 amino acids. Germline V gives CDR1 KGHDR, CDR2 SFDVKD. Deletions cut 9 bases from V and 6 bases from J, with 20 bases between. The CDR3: CATQSPTKVRNEQFF. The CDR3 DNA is TGTGCCACCCAGTCTCCGACAAAGGTACGCAATGAGCAGTTCTTC.

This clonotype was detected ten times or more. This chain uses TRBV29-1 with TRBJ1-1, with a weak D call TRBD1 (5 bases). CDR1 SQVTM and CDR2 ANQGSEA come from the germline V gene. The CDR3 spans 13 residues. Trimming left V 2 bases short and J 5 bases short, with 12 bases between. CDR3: CSVEQGRGTEAFF. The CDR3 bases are TGCAGCGTTGAACAGGGAAGAGGAACTGAAGCTTTCTTT. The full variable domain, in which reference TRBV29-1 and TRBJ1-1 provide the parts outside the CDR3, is SAVISQKPSRDICQRGTSLTIQCQVDSQVTMMFWYRQQPGQSLTLIATANQGSEATYESGFVIDKFPISRPNLTFSTLTVSNMSPEDSSIYLCSVEQGRGTEAFFGQGTRLTVV.

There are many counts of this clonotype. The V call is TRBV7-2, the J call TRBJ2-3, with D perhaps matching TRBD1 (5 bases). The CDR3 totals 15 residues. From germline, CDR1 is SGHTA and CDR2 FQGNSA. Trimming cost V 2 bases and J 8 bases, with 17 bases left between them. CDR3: CASSLSGRVQGTQYF. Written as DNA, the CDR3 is TGTGCCAGCAGCTTAAGTGGAAGGGTGCAGGGTACGCAGTATTTT.

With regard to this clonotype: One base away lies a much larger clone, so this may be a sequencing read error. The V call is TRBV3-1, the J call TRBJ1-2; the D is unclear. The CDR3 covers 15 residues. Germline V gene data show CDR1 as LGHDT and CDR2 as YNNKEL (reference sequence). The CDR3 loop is CACRPTLSGKYGYTF. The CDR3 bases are TGTGCCTGCAGGCCAACACTCTCAGGAAAGTATGGCTACACCTTC.

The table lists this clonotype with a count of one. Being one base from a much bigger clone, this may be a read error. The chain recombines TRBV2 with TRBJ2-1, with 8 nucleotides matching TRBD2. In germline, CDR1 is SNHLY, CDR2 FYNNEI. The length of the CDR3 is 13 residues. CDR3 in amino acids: CSTSREGYNEQFF. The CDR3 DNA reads TGTTCCACATCTCGGGAGGGTTACAATGAGCAGTTCTTC. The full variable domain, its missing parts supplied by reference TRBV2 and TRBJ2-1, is EPEVTQTPSHQVTQMGQEVILRCVPISNHLYFYWYRQILGQKVEFLVSFYNNEISEKSEIFDDQFSVERPDGSNFTLKIRSTKLEDSAMYFCSTSREGYNEQFFGPGTRLTVL.

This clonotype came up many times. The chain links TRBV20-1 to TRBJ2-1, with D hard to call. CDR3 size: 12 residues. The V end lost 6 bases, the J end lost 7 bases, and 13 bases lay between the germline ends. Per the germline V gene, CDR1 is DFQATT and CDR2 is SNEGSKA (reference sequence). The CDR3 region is CSAGPQRNEQFF. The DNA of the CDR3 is TGCAGTGCCGGTCCCCAGAGAAATGAGCAGTTCTTC.